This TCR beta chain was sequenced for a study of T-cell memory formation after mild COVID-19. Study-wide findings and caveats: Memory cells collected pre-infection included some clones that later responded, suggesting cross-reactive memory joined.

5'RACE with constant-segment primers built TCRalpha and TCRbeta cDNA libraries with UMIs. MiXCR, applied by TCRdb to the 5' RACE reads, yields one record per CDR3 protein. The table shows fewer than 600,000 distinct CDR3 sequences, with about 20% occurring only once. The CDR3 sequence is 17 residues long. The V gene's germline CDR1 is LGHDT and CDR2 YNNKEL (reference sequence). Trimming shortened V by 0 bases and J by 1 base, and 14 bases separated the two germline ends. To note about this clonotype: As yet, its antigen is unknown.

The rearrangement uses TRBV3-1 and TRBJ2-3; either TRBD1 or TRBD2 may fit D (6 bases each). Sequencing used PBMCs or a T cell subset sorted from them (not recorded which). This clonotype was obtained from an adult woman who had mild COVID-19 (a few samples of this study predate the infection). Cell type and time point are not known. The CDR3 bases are TGTGCCAGCAGCCAAGATGCTACGGGGGCCCGCACAGATACGCAGTATTTT. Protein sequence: CASSQDATGARTDTQYF.